The 7 T cell receptor beta chains given below trace back to one sample, sequenced in a study of cytomegalovirus exposure and HLA in healthy donors. Clones were read by immunoSEQ multiplex PCR, and TCRdb kept only the in-frame ones, dropping some. This sample yields under 400,000 clones, of which approximately 85% are seen a single time; over 0.9% belongs to the top ten. Sequenced input: PBMCs. These receptors all come from a man aged 25-45 years in good health and CMV-seronegative.

The chain employs TRBV27 and TRBJ2-5, with TRBD1 matching over 8 bases. This CDR3 has 13 amino acids. Looked up from germline, CDR1 is MNHEY and CDR2 is SMNVEV (reference sequence). Germline trimming cut 4 bases from V and 13 bases from J; bases unmatched to any gene: 11. CDR3: CASSSWGQAPVYF. CDR3 sequence (DNA): TGTGCCAGCAGTTCGTGGGGACAGGCGCCAGTGTACTTC.

The CDR3: CASKRGTNEKLFF. The CDR3 DNA follows: TGTGCCAGCAAAAGAGGGACTAATGAAAAACTGTTTTTT. The chain employs TRBV6-5 and TRBJ1-4; D is unclear. The CDR3 runs 13 residues. Per the germline V gene, CDR1 is MNHEY and CDR2 is SVGAGI. With 7 bases removed from V and 2 bases from J, the gap between germline ends came to 8 bases.

The rearrangement uses TRBV10-3 and TRBJ1-2, with D perhaps matching TRBD1 (6 bases). The V gene lost 0 bases and the J gene lost 1 base, with 12 bases spanning the gap. CDR1 and CDR2 (germline): ENHRY, SYGVKD. CDR3 size: 16 residues. The CDR3 nucleotides read TGTGCCATCAGTGAGTCAGGGACAAGGGATAACTATGGCTACACCTTC. Translation gives CAISESGTRDNYGYTF.

The V call is TRBV5-4, the J call TRBJ2-1; TRBD2 matches 16 bases. The CDR3 is made up of 16 amino acids. The V gene's germline CDR1 is SGHNT and CDR2 YYREEE (reference sequence). Losses at the gene ends were 4 bases for V and 8 bases for J; bases not matched to a gene: 6. CDR3: CASSMGLAGGPHEQFF. In DNA, the CDR3 is TGTGCCAGCAGCATGGGACTAGCGGGGGGGCCACATGAGCAGTTCTTC.

J is TRBJ1-5 and V is TRBV6-6, with no clear D. Trimming took 6 bases from V and 0 from J, leaving 12 bases between them. The CDR3 has 15 amino acids. CDR1 is MNHNY, CDR2 SVGAGI, per germline (reference sequence). CDR3 sequence: CASSYPDTSNQPQHF. Written as DNA, the CDR3 is TGTGCCAGCAGCTACCCCGACACTAGCAATCAGCCCCAGCATTTT.

The chain couples TRBV6-5 to TRBJ2-6; D is uncertain. Germline CDR1 is MNHEY and CDR2 is SVGAGI. The V gene lost 6 bases and the J gene lost 4 bases, with 13 bases spanning the gap. This CDR3 is built from 15 residues. The CDR3 here is CASRAPGIGANVLTF. The DNA for the CDR3 is TGTGCCAGCAGGGCTCCAGGTATCGGGGCCAACGTCCTGACTTTC.

This clone was detected only a few times. This chain links TRBV18 with TRBJ1-2; a weak D match, TRBD1 (6 bases). The length of the CDR3 is 14 residues. Germline V gene lookup returns CDR1 KGHSH and CDR2 LQKENI. Trimming pared 2 bases from V and 4 bases from J, leaving 11 bases between. CDR3 residues: CASSPGRGSYGYTF. CDR3 coding DNA: TGTGCCAGCTCACCAGGCAGGGGTTCCTATGGCTACACCTTC.